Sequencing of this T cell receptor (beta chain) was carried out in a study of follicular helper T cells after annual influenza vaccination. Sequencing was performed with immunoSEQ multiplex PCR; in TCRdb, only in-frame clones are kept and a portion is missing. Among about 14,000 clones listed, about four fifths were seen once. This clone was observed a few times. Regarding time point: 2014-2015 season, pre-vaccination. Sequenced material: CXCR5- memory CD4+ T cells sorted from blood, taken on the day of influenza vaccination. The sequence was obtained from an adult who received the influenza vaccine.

In DNA, the CDR3 is TGTGCCAGCAGCCCTACATTGGCGGGGAGCCCCTACGAGCAGTACTTC. Protein: CASSPTLAGSPYEQYF. This chain uses TRBV7-9 with TRBJ2-7, with a possible D match to TRBD2 (6 bases). In germline, CDR1 is SEHNR, CDR2 FQNEAQ (reference sequence). The CDR3 runs to 16 residues. Trimming left V 5 bases short and J 2 bases short, with 19 bases between.